This TCR beta chain came from a study of vaccination and CD4 T cells after COVID-19. Sequencing of DNA taken from cultured CD4+ T cells relied on the Oncomine TCR Beta short-read assay. From the PCR reads, TCRdb called clonotypes with MiXCR, one entry per CDR3 protein. The sample records 7,500 to 9,000 distinct CDR3 sequences, over 35% being singletons. Remarks on this clonotype: Its antigen remains unidentified.

CDR3 size: 14 residues. Germline V gives CDR1 SSHAT, CDR2 FNYEAQ (reference sequence). Trimming left V 5 bases short and J 3 bases short, with 14 bases between. Noted treatment: roughly 11-day PBMC culture with coronavirus spike peptide pools or control peptides (ViraFEST assay). Investigators obtained the unexposed donor's CD4+ T cells before the COVID-19 pandemic (2011-2018). Researchers reported culturing about 2 million PBMCs per well with approximately 9.1 IU/ml IL-2 and 8 to 10 ug/ml peptide pools. Whole-study findings and limits: Spike mono-reactivity was shown by 304 of 307 vaccine-specific clones in convalescent patients.

The clonotype originates from a human donor in good health. The rearrangement uses TRBV7-7 and TRBJ2-7; D may be TRBD1 or TRBD2 (5 bases each). Sequences were obtained from CD4+ T cells from blood, cultured in vitro. This chain's CDR3 is CASSPEAGSYEQYF. CDR3 in DNA: TGTGCCAGCAGCCCCGAGGCAGGGAGCTACGAGCAGTACTTC.